A selection of T cell receptor beta chains follows, all from one sample in a study of blood T cell repertoires in COVID-19. The method was immunoSEQ multiplex PCR; TCRdb's version includes in-frame clones alone and lacks a portion of them. The repertoire holds roughly 100,000 clones, with roughly 80% as singletons. Sequencing input: peripheral blood. Receptor source: a human donor in a cohort sampled during active COVID-19. Both conserved end residues are part of each CDR3. The D gene is left open where the match is weak. The size of a clone is reported for some rows only, either as once, few or many, or as a class for expanded clones.

j_gene: TRBJ2-2
v_gene: TRBV7-2
d_gene: TRBD2
abundance: -
CDR3nt: TGTGCCAGCAGGTCCCCGGGACTAGCAATCACCGGGGAGCTGTTTTTT
CDR3aa: CASRSPGLAITGELFF

j_gene: TRBJ2-7
v_gene: TRBV28
d_gene: TRBD1
abundance: -
CDR3nt: TGTGCCAGCAGTTTACCCTGGACAGGGTTCTCCTACGAGCAGTACTTC
CDR3aa: CASSLPWTGFSYEQYF

j_gene: TRBJ2-3
v_gene: TRBV7-2
d_gene: -
abundance: once
CDR3nt: TGTGCCAGCAGCAGGGGGGGGGTTGGCACAGATACGCAGTATTTT
CDR3aa: CASSRGGVGTDTQYF

j_gene: TRBJ2-4
v_gene: TRBV7-8
d_gene: -
abundance: once
CDR3nt: TGTGCCAGCAGCTTAGAGGGGAGGGCCAAAAACATTCAGTACTTC
CDR3aa: CASSLEGRAKNIQYF

j_gene: TRBJ2-7
v_gene: TRBV7-9
d_gene: TRBD1
abundance: many
CDR3nt: TGTGCCAGCAGCCCCCCCAGGGGGCGTGAGCAGTACTTC
CDR3aa: CASSPPRGREQYF

j_gene: TRBJ2-7
v_gene: TRBV5-1
d_gene: -
abundance: few
CDR3nt: TGCGCCAGCAGCTTGCAACAGGAGCGCGAGCAGTACTTC
CDR3aa: CASSLQQEREQYF

j_gene: TRBJ1-2
v_gene: TRBV4-2
d_gene: -
abundance: -
CDR3nt: TGTGCCAGCAGCCAAGATCGCGTTAACTATGGCTACACCTTC
CDR3aa: CASSQDRVNYGYTF

j_gene: TRBJ2-7
v_gene: TRBV5-6
d_gene: TRBD2
abundance: -
CDR3nt: TGTGCCAGCAGCCTGGGACTAGCGGGCTCCTACGAGCAGTACTTC
CDR3aa: CASSLGLAGSYEQYF

j_gene: TRBJ2-1
v_gene: TRBV5-1
d_gene: TRBD2
abundance: -
CDR3nt: TGCGCCAGCAGCTTGGTGGGTGTAACTAGCGGCTCCTACAATGAGCAGTTCTTC
CDR3aa: CASSLVGVTSGSYNEQFF

j_gene: TRBJ2-3
v_gene: TRBV5-1
d_gene: TRBD1
abundance: -
CDR3nt: TGCGCCAGCAGCGCGGGACAGGGCCCTAGCACAGATACGCAGTATTTT
CDR3aa: CASSAGQGPSTDTQYF

j_gene: TRBJ2-1
v_gene: TRBV18
d_gene: TRBD2
abundance: -
CDR3nt: TGTGCCAGCTCAGGACTAGCGGAATACAATGAGCAGTTCTTC
CDR3aa: CASSGLAEYNEQFF

j_gene: TRBJ1-6
v_gene: TRBV6-5
d_gene: -
abundance: -
CDR3nt: TGTGCCAGCAGCCCCCCAGGAAGGGGTTCACCCCTCCACTTT
CDR3aa: CASSPPGRGSPLHF

j_gene: TRBJ2-7
v_gene: TRBV4-2
d_gene: TRBD2
abundance: -
CDR3nt: TGTGCCAGCAGCCAGCCATCGGGAGGGGTGAGCGAGCAGTACTTC
CDR3aa: CASSQPSGGVSEQYF

j_gene: TRBJ2-3
v_gene: TRBV7-3
d_gene: TRBD1
abundance: -
CDR3nt: TGTGCCAGCAGCTTAACCAGGGGGGATACGCAGTATTTT
CDR3aa: CASSLTRGDTQYF

j_gene: TRBJ2-5
v_gene: TRBV11-2
d_gene: TRBD2
abundance: -
CDR3nt: TGTGCCAGCAGCAAAACTAGCGGGGGAGAAGAGACCCAGTACTTC
CDR3aa: CASSKTSGGEETQYF

j_gene: TRBJ1-4
v_gene: TRBV4-1
d_gene: TRBD1
abundance: -
CDR3nt: TGCGCCAGCAGTACCGTCAAGGGGACAGGGACTGAAAAACTGTTTTTT
CDR3aa: CASSTVKGTGTEKLFF

j_gene: TRBJ2-7
v_gene: TRBV9
d_gene: -
abundance: -
CDR3nt: TGTGCCAGCAGCGCAGACAGTGTTCCCCACTACTACGAGCAGTACTTC
CDR3aa: CASSADSVPHYYEQYF

j_gene: TRBJ2-5
v_gene: TRBV5-1
d_gene: TRBD1
abundance: -
CDR3nt: TGCGCCAGCTCCCGGTCAGGGGGCTACCAAGAGACCCAGTACTTC
CDR3aa: CASSRSGGYQETQYF

j_gene: TRBJ1-4
v_gene: TRBV5-1
d_gene: TRBD1
abundance: -
CDR3nt: TGCGCCAGCAGTTCTGACAGGGGAGGAGAAAAACTGTTTTTT
CDR3aa: CASSSDRGGEKLFF